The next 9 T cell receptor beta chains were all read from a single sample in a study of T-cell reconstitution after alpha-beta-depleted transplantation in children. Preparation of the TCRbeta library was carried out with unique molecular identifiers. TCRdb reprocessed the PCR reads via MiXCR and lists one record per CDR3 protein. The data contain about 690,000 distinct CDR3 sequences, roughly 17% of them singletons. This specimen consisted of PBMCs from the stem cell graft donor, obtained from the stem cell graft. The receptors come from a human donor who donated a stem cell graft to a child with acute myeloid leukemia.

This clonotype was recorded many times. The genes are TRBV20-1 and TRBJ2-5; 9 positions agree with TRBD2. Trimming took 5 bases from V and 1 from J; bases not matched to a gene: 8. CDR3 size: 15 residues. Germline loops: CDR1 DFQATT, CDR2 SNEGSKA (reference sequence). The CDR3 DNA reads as TGCAGTGCTCCACCGCGGGGGGGCGTCCAAGAGACCCAGTACTTC. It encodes CSAPPRGGVQETQYF.

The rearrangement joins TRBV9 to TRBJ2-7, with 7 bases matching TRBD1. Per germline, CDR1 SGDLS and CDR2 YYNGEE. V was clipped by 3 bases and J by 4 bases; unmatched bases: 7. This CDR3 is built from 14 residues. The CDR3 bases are TGTGCCAGCAGCGCCTTCGGGACAGAGTACGAGCAGTACTTC. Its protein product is CASSAFGTEYEQYF.

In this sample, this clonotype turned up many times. The CDR3 reads CASSYQQGAYEQYF. The CDR3 DNA reads as TGTGCCAGCAGTTATCAGCAGGGGGCCTACGAGCAGTACTTC. The chain carries TRBV6-5 and TRBJ2-7; 7 nucleotides agree with TRBD1. The length of the CDR3 is 14 residues. V shed 3 bases and J 2 bases; nucleotides not matched to a gene: 4. The germline V gene encodes CDR1 MNHEY and CDR2 SVGAGI.

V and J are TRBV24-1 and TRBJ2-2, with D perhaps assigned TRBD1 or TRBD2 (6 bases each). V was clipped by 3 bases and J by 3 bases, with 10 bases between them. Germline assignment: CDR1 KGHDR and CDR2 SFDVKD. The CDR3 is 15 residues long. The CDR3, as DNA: TGTGCCACCAGTGATACGGGGGCTCACACCGGGGAGCTGTTTTTT. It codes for CATSDTGAHTGELFF.

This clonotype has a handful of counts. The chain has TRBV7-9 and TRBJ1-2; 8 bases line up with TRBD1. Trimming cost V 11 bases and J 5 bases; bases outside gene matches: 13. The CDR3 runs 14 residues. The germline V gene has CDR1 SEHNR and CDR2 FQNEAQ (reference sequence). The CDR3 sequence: CAGTRQGTSYGYTF. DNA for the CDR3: TGTGCCGGCACCAGACAGGGGACCTCTTATGGCTACACCTTC.

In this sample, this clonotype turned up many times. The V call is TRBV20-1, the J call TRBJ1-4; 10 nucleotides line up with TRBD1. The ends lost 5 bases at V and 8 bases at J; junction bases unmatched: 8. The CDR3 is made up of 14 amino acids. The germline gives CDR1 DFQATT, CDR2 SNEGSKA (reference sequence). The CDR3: CSASDGTGVEKLFF. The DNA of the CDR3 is TGCAGTGCTTCGGATGGGACAGGGGTGGAAAAACTGTTTTTT.

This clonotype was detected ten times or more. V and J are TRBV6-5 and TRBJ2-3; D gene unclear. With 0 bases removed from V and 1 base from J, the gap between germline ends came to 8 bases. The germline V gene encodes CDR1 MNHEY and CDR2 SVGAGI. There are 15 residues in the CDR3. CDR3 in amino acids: CASSYSSPGTDTQYF. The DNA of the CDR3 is TGTGCCAGCAGTTACTCGTCGCCTGGCACAGATACGCAGTATTTT.

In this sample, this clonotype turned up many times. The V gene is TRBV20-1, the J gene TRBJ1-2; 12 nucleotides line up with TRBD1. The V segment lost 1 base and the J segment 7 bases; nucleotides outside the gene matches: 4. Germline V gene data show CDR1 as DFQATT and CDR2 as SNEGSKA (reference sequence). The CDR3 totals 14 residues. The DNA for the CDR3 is TGCAGTGCTAGAGGCGGGACAGGGGGCCGTGGCTACACCTTC. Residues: CSARGGTGGRGYTF.

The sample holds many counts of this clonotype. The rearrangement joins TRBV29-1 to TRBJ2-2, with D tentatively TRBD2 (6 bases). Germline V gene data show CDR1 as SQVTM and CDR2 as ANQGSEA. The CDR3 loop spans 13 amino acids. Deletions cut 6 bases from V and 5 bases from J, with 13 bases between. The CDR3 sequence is CSVVTSYTGELFF. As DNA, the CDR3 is TGCAGCGTCGTGACTAGTTATACCGGGGAGCTGTTTTTT.